These T cell receptor beta chains were read from a single sample in a study of T cell responses to AZD1222 COVID-19 vaccine. Profiling relied on immunoSEQ multiplex PCR, and the TCRdb table lists in-frame clones only, not all of them. The sample has over 85,000 clones, approximately 90% seen once. The specimen was peripheral blood, collected 28 days after the second AZD1222 dose. The receptors here all came from an adult who received the AZD1222 COVID-19 vaccine. CDR3s include the opening cysteine and the closing phenylalanine or tryptophan. Fields, in order: clone size, D gene, V gene, J gene, CDR3 protein, CDR3 DNA. D genes are given only for firm matches. Size is stated for part of the rows, as once, few or many counts, or as a class when the clone is expanded.

size: few; D: TRBD2; V: TRBV3-1/TRBV3-2; J: TRBJ2-5; CDR3: CASSQDPRTSGGVETQYF; DNA: TGTGCCAGCAGCCAAGATCCGAGGACTAGCGGGGGTGTAGAGACCCAGTACTTC
size: NA; D: NA; V: TRBV6-1; J: TRBJ1-2; CDR3: CASSEPGWSNYGYTF; DNA: TGTGCCAGCAGTGAACCGGGGTGGTCGAACTATGGCTACACCTTC
size: NA; D: NA; V: TRBV7-9; J: TRBJ1-1; CDR3: CASSLILSYDNTEAFF; DNA: TGTGCCAGCAGCTTAATTCTAAGCTACGACAACACTGAAGCTTTCTTT
size: NA; D: NA; V: TRBV2; J: TRBJ1-3; CDR3: CASRPGFLSGNTIYF; DNA: TGTGCCAGCAGGCCAGGGTTTCTCTCTGGAAACACCATATATTTT
size: NA; D: TRBD1; V: TRBV5-5; J: TRBJ2-7; CDR3: CASTWRTGDSYEQYF; DNA: TGTGCCAGCACCTGGAGGACAGGGGACTCCTACGAGCAGTACTTC
size: NA; D: NA; V: TRBV18; J: TRBJ1-1; CDR3: CASSPPNPRVNTEAFF; DNA: TGTGCCAGCTCACCTCCTAACCCTCGGGTAAACACTGAAGCTTTCTTT
size: few; D: TRBD1; V: TRBV7-6; J: TRBJ1-6; CDR3: CASSLGGQNYNSPLHF; DNA: TGTGCCAGCAGCTTAGGGGGACAGAACTATAATTCACCCCTCCACTTT
size: few; D: TRBD2; V: TRBV9; J: TRBJ2-1; CDR3: CASSARVLAGIRTGNEQFF; DNA: TGTGCCAGCAGCGCAAGGGTACTAGCGGGAATTCGGACGGGCAATGAGCAGTTCTTC
size: once; D: TRBD1; V: TRBV5-1; J: TRBJ2-5; CDR3: CASSPTGGETQYF; DNA: TGCGCCAGCAGCCCAACAGGGGGGGAGACCCAGTACTTC
size: once; D: NA; V: TRBV30; J: TRBJ2-5; CDR3: CAWLGVPSAAQYF; DNA: TGTGCCTGGCTAGGAGTTCCTTCGGCGGCCCAGTACTTC
size: NA; D: TRBD1; V: TRBV9; J: TRBJ1-3; CDR3: CASSVAGGVRQNTIYF; DNA: TGTGCCAGCAGCGTAGCAGGGGGCGTACGGCAAAACACCATATATTTT
size: few; D: TRBD1; V: TRBV4-1; J: TRBJ1-2; CDR3: CASSSGQGAVYGYTF; DNA: TGCGCCAGCAGCTCCGGACAGGGGGCTGTGTATGGCTACACCTTC
size: NA; D: TRBD1; V: TRBV5-6; J: TRBJ2-1; CDR3: CASSFSSTGTWNEQFF; DNA: TGTGCCAGCAGCTTCTCCTCGACAGGGACGTGGAATGAGCAGTTCTTC
size: NA; D: NA; V: TRBV11-2; J: TRBJ2-3; CDR3: CASRAQSTDTQYF; DNA: TGTGCCAGCAGGGCTCAAAGCACAGATACGCAGTATTTT
size: NA; D: NA; V: TRBV11-2; J: TRBJ1-6; CDR3: CASSSRRSTLSSYNSPLHF; DNA: TGTGCCAGCAGCTCCAGGCGGTCTACACTGAGCTCCTATAATTCACCCCTCCACTTT
size: NA; D: NA; V: TRBV3-1/TRBV3-2; J: TRBJ1-5; CDR3: CASSQGGSGSNNQPQHF; DNA: TGTGCCAGCAGCCAAGGAGGATCCGGGTCTAACAATCAGCCCCAGCATTTT
size: NA; D: NA; V: TRBV3-1/TRBV3-2; J: TRBJ1-6; CDR3: CASSQGSGAGSPLHF; DNA: TGTGCCAGCAGCCAAGGCTCCGGGGCAGGTTCACCCCTCCACTTT
size: NA; D: NA; V: TRBV30; J: TRBJ2-5; CDR3: CAWSTTGQETQYF; DNA: TGTGCCTGGAGTACGACAGGCCAAGAGACCCAGTACTTC
size: few; D: NA; V: TRBV5-1; J: TRBJ2-2; CDR3: CASSLTSGELFF; DNA: TGCGCCAGCAGCTTAACGTCCGGGGAGCTGTTTTTT
size: NA; D: TRBD2; V: TRBV10-1; J: TRBJ2-3; CDR3: CASSDSLGLAGTDTQYF; DNA: TGCGCCAGCAGTGACTCCCTCGGACTAGCGGGAACAGATACGCAGTATTTT
size: NA; D: NA; V: TRBV2; J: TRBJ1-2; CDR3: CASSETVNYGYTF; DNA: TGTGCCAGCAGTGAGACAGTTAACTATGGCTACACCTTC
size: NA; D: NA; V: TRBV5-1; J: TRBJ2-2; CDR3: CASSLRGPENTGELFF; DNA: TGCGCCAGCAGCTTGAGGGGACCGGAGAACACCGGGGAGCTGTTTTTT
size: NA; D: NA; V: TRBV3-1/TRBV3-2; J: TRBJ1-5; CDR3: CASSQGNNQPQHF; DNA: TGTGCCAGCAGCCAGGGGAACAATCAGCCCCAGCATTTT
size: NA; D: TRBD1; V: TRBV6-5; J: TRBJ1-2; CDR3: CGTGFNYGYTF; DNA: TGTGGGACAGGGTTTAACTATGGCTACACCTTC
size: NA; D: NA; V: TRBV30; J: TRBJ1-6; CDR3: CAWSVQGNSPLHF; DNA: TGTGCCTGGAGTGTACAGGGAAATTCACCCCTCCACTTT
size: NA; D: TRBD1; V: TRBV5-6; J: TRBJ2-1; CDR3: CASSLGRGTGGSHNEQFF; DNA: TGTGCCAGCAGCTTGGGTAGAGGCACAGGGGGCTCCCACAATGAGCAGTTCTTC
size: few; D: TRBD1; V: TRBV10-3; J: TRBJ2-2; CDR3: CAIGKTGTGEVPGELFF; DNA: TGTGCCATCGGGAAGACCGGGACAGGGGAGGTCCCCGGGGAGCTGTTTTTT
size: NA; D: TRBD1; V: TRBV14; J: TRBJ1-6; CDR3: CASSQEGTGGLYNSPLHF; DNA: TGTGCCAGCAGCCAAGAAGGGACAGGGGGCTTATACAATTCACCCCTCCACTTT
size: NA; D: NA; V: TRBV28; J: TRBJ1-3; CDR3: CASSLSPKDTIYF; DNA: TGTGCCAGCAGTTTAAGCCCTAAGGACACCATATATTTT
size: NA; D: TRBD2; V: TRBV24-1; J: TRBJ2-2; CDR3: CATRSGGHDGELFF; DNA: TGTGCCACCAGGTCGGGAGGGCATGACGGGGAGCTGTTTTTT
size: once; D: NA; V: TRBV5-1; J: TRBJ1-5; CDR3: CTHSEGVSNQPQHF; DNA: TGCACCCACTCGGAGGGGGTGAGCAATCAGCCCCAGCATTTT
size: NA; D: TRBD1; V: TRBV2; J: TRBJ1-3; CDR3: CASRMGQSVGNTIYF; DNA: TGTGCCAGCAGAATGGGACAGTCGGTTGGAAACACCATATATTTT
size: NA; D: TRBD1; V: TRBV28; J: TRBJ1-1; CDR3: CASSSQGTGAFF; DNA: TGTGCCAGCAGCTCCCAGGGGACAGGAGCTTTCTTT
size: NA; D: TRBD1; V: TRBV14; J: TRBJ1-1; CDR3: CASSLNRGTEAFF; DNA: TGTGCCAGCAGCCTCAACAGGGGAACTGAAGCTTTCTTT
size: NA; D: TRBD1; V: TRBV27; J: TRBJ1-2; CDR3: CASSSGTGAVNYGYTF; DNA: TGTGCCAGCAGTTCGGGGACAGGGGCTGTCAACTATGGCTACACCTTC
size: NA; D: NA; V: TRBV10-1; J: TRBJ1-1; CDR3: CASRGGALDTEAFF; DNA: TGCGCCAGCAGGGGGGGGGCTTTAGACACTGAAGCTTTCTTT
size: NA; D: NA; V: TRBV7-2; J: TRBJ2-1; CDR3: CASSSEGTPTYNEQFF; DNA: TGTGCCAGCAGCTCAGAGGGGACGCCAACCTACAATGAGCAGTTCTTC
size: NA; D: TRBD2; V: TRBV29-1; J: TRBJ2-3; CDR3: CSVDLAGVWADTQYF; DNA: TGCAGCGTTGACCTAGCGGGAGTTTGGGCAGATACGCAGTATTTT
size: NA; D: NA; V: TRBV13; J: TRBJ1-1; CDR3: CASSLASEAFF; DNA: TGTGCCAGCAGCTTAGCTTCTGAAGCTTTCTTT
size: once; D: NA; V: TRBV6-6; J: TRBJ1-1; CDR3: CASRSTGNTEAFF; DNA: TGTGCCAGCAGATCGACAGGGAACACTGAAGCTTTCTTT
size: NA; D: NA; V: TRBV28; J: TRBJ1-2; CDR3: CASVGTAFYGYTF; DNA: TGTGCCAGCGTCGGTACGGCTTTCTATGGCTACACCTTC
size: NA; D: NA; V: TRBV11-3; J: TRBJ2-1; CDR3: CASPPSGADEQFF; DNA: TGTGCCAGCCCACCCTCGGGGGCCGATGAGCAGTTCTTC
size: NA; D: NA; V: TRBV2; J: TRBJ2-3; CDR3: CASRGGNTDTQYF; DNA: TGTGCCAGCAGAGGGGGAAACACAGATACGCAGTATTTT
size: NA; D: NA; V: TRBV4-2; J: TRBJ2-5; CDR3: CASSQEGGQYQETQYF; DNA: TGTGCCAGCAGCCAAGAGGGCGGGCAGTACCAAGAGACCCAGTACTTC
size: NA; D: NA; V: TRBV3-1/TRBV3-2; J: TRBJ2-7; CDR3: CASSRRASLEQYF; DNA: TGTGCCAGCAGCCGAAGGGCCTCACTGGAGCAGTACTTC
size: NA; D: TRBD1; V: TRBV11-3; J: TRBJ1-2; CDR3: CASSPGTGDSNGYTF; DNA: TGTGCCAGCAGCCCCGGGACAGGGGATAGCAATGGCTACACCTTC
size: NA; D: TRBD2; V: TRBV6-5; J: TRBJ2-1; CDR3: CASSYSLAAYNEQFF; DNA: TGTGCCAGCAGTTACTCCCTAGCGGCCTACAATGAGCAGTTCTTC
size: NA; D: NA; V: TRBV29-1; J: TRBJ1-1; CDR3: CSVVSPGDTEAFF; DNA: TGCAGCGTTGTCAGTCCAGGGGACACTGAAGCTTTCTTT